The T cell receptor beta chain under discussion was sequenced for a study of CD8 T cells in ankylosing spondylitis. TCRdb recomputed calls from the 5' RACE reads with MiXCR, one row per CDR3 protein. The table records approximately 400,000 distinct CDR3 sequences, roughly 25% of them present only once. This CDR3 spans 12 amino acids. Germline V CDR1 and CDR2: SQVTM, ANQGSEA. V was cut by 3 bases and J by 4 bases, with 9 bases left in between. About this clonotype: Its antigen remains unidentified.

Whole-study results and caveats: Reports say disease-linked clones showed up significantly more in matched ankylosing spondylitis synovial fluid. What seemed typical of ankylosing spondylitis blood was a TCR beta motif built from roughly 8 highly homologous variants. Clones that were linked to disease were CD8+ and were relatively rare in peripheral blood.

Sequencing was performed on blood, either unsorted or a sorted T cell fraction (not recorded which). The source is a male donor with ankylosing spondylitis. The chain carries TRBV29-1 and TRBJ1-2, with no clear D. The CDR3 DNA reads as TGCAGCGTTGATTTGAGCCCCTATGGCTACACCTTC. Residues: CSVDLSPYGYTF.